This T cell receptor (beta chain) was identified in a study of blood T cell repertoires in COVID-19. About the research overall: Sites across the United States, Italy and Spain contributed samples from acute and convalescent COVID-19. PBMCs, B-cell-depleted T cells, or T cells provided the cDNA or gDNA that made up the material.

Per the authors' pipeline: For nucleated cells, counts were estimated from reference gene primer amplification. The data were produced by immunoSEQ multiplex PCR, yet TCRdb's version contains in-frame clones alone and is incomplete. That table gives V, J and clone size, and the DNA gave D and trimming. The sample records about 190,000 clones, roughly 89% being singletons. This TCR was recovered from a man between 40 and 49 years old with acute or convalescent COVID-19. Sequencing was performed on peripheral blood.

The CDR3 is CASSEVSSYEQYF. Here the CDR3 DNA reads TGCGCCAGCAGTGAGGTCAGCTCCTACGAGCAGTACTTC. The V call is TRBV10-2, the J call TRBJ2-7; D remains ambiguous. This CDR3 is 13 amino acids long. The germline V gene encodes CDR1 WSHSY and CDR2 SAAADI. Trimming pared 2 bases from V and 0 bases from J, leaving 5 bases between.